This TCR beta chain came from a study of PD-L1 blockade in urothelial cancer. At the level of the study: Atezolizumab 1,200 mg was given intravenously every 3 weeks, starting 2014.

The V end was cut by 1 base, the J end by 5 bases, with 14 bases between. CDR3 size: 16 residues. CDR1 is MGHRA, CDR2 YSYEKL, per germline. A spike-in of synthetic TCR analog templates was added to each PCR. Profiling relied on immunoSEQ multiplex PCR, and the TCRdb table lists in-frame clones only, not all of them. The profile shows about 130,000 clones, about 82% of them singletons. Described time point: peripheral blood 6 weeks after treatment start. The receptor was derived from a man in his fifties with urothelial cancer. This sample comprised PBMCs, obtained around atezolizumab (anti-PD-L1) treatment. The chain employs TRBV4-1 and TRBJ2-2, with D possibly matching TRBD2 (6 bases). The CDR3 bases are TGCGCCAGCAGCCAAGTGGAGGGGATTTTGACCGGGGAGCTGTTTTTT. Encoded protein: CASSQVEGILTGELFF.